This T cell receptor beta chain was observed in a study of CXCR3-negative and CXCR3-positive naive CD8 T cells. Study-level points and caveats: More hydrophobic TRB CDR3s were found in CXCR3-positive naive cells than in CXCR3-negative naive cells. Diversity ran similarly high across both naive subsets but far lower in memory CD8+ cells.

5' RACE with UMI labels generated the TRB cDNA libraries. TCRdb reanalyzed the 5' RACE reads, giving one entry per CDR3 protein sequence and no DNA. The table lists tens of thousands of distinct CDR3 sequences. A note on this clonotype: The antigen is unknown.

The receptor's source is a human donor in good health. Some clones in this sample may be carry-over from other donors' samples. What was sequenced was naive CXCR3+ CD8+ T cells from blood. As for subset: CD45RO-CCR7+CD27+CD95- naive CD8+ T cells expressing CXCR3 (TNR3+).

CDR3 sequence reads: CASSPREGGAGEQFF. The chain combines TRBV13 with TRBJ2-1; absent DNA, TCRdb's TRBD2 call cannot be checked. CDR3 length equals 15 residues. CDR1 is PRHDT, CDR2 FYEKMQ, per germline (reference sequence).